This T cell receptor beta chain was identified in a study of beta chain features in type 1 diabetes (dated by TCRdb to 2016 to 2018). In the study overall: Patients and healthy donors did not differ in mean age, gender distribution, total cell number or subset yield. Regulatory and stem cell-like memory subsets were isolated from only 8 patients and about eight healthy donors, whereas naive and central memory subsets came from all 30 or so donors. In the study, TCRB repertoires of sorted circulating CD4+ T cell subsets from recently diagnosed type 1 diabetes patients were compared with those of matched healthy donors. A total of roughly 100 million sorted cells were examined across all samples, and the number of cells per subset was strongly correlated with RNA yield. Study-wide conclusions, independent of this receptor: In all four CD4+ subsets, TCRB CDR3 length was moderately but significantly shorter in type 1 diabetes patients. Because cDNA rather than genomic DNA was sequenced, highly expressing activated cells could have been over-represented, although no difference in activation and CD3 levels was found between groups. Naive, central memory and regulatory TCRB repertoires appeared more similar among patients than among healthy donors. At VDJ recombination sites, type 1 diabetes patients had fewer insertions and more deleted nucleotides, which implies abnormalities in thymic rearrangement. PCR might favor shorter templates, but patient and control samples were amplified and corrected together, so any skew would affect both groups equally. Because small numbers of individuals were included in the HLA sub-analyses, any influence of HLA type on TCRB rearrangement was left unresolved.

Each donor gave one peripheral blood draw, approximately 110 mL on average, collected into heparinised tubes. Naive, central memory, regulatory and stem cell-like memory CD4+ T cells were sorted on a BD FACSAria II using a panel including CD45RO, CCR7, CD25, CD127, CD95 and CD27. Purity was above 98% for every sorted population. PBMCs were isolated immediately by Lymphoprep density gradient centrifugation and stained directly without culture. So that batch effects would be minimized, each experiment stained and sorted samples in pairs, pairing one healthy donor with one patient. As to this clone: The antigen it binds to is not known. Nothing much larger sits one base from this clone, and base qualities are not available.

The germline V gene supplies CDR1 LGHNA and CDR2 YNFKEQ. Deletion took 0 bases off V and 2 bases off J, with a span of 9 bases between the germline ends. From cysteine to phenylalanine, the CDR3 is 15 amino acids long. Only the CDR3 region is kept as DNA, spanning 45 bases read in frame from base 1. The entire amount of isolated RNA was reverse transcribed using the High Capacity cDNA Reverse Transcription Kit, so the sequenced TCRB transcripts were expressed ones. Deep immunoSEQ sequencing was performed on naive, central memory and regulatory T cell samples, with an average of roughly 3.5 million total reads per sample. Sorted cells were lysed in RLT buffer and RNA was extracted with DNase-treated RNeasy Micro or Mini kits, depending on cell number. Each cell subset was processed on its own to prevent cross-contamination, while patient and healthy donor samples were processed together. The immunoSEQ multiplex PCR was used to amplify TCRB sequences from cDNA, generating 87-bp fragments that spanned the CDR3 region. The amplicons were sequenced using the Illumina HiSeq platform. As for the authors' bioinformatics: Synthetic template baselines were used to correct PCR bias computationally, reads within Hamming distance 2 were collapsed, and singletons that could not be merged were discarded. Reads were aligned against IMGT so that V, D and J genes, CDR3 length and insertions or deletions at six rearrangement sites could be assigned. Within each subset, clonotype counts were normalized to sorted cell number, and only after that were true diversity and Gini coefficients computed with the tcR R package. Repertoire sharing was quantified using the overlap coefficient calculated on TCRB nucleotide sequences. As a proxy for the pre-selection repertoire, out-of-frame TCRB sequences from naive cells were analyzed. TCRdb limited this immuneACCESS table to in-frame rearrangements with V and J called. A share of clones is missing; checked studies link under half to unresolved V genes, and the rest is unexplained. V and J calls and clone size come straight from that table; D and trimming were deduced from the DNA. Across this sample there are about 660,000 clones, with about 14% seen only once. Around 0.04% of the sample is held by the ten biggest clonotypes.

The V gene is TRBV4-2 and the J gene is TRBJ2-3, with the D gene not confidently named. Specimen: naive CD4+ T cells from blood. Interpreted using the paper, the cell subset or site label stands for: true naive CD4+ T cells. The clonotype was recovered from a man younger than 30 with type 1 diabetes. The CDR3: CASSQEWVATDTQYF. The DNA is TGTGCCAGCAGCCAAGAGTGGGTGGCCACAGATACGCAGTATTTT.